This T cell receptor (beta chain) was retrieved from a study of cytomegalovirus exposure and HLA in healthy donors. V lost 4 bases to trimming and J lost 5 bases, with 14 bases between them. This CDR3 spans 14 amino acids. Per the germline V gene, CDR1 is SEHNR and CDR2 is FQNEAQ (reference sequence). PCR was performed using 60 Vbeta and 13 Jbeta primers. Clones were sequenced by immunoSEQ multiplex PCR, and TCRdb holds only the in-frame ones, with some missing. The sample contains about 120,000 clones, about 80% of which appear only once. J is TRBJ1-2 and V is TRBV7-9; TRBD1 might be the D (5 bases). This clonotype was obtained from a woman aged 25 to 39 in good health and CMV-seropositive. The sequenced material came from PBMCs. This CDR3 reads CASSSPSDIYGYTF. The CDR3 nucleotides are TGTGCCAGCAGCTCACCCTCGGACATTTATGGCTACACCTTC.